This passage covers 4 T cell receptor beta chains from one sample sequenced in a study of T cells in Graves' hyperthyroidism and ophthalmopathy. Amplified regions were TCR beta CDR3 sequences from RNA transcripts. The primer set for the first-round RT-PCR of the TCR CDR3 was HTBI. Each CDR3 protein gets one entry after TCRdb re-called the multiplex PCR reads with MiXCR. Altogether hundreds of thousands of distinct CDR3 sequences are present, more than 15% being singletons, with the ten largest covering 2.5% to 4%. Source material: blood. These receptors originate from a middle-aged woman with Graves' ophthalmopathy.

This clonotype came up a few times. V usage is TRBV20-1 and J usage is TRBJ1-4, with D tentatively TRBD1 (6 bases). The V gene lost 0 bases and the J gene lost 0 bases, with 11 bases spanning the gap. CDR1 is DFQATT and CDR2 is SNEGSKA in the germline V gene (reference sequence). This CDR3 has 16 residues. This chain's CDR3 is CSARDLRTATNEKLFF. The DNA for the CDR3 is TGCAGTGCTAGAGATTTAAGGACAGCAACTAATGAAAAACTGTTTTTT.

Many counts were recorded for this clonotype. The chain couples TRBV12-3 or TRBV12-4 to TRBJ2-5; D ambiguous. The germline V and J ends were trimmed by 4 bases and 8 bases, with 17 bases remaining between them. The CDR3 is 14 amino acids. The CDR3, as DNA: TGTGCCAGCAGTTATACGACTGTGATCCCTACCCAGTACTTC. Residues: CASSYTTVIPTQYF.

This clonotype was detected ten times or more. The chain joins TRBV12-3 or TRBV12-4 to TRBJ2-1; TRBD2 matches 7 bases. The CDR3 consists of 14 residues. V dropped 2 bases and J dropped 9; count of bases not matched to a gene: 7. The CDR3 region has the DNA TGTGCCAGCAGTTTAAGAGGGAGGGCCTCTGAGCAGTTCTTC. Translated, it gives CASSLRGRASEQFF.

This clonotype has a handful of counts. V is TRBV7-9 and J is TRBJ2-3; no reliable D call. The V end lost 5 bases, the J end lost 2 bases, and 8 bases lay between the germline ends. The germline V gene has CDR1 SEHNR and CDR2 FQNEAQ (reference sequence). The CDR3 extends over 13 amino acids. In DNA, the CDR3 is TGTGCCAGCAGCCGGATAGTCACAGATACGCAGTATTTT. Translated: CASSRIVTDTQYF.